One TCR beta chain is described in this entry. The data stem from a study of blood T cell repertoires in COVID-19. Looking at the study overall: The United States, Italy and Spain provided the acute and convalescent COVID-19 samples.

In the source study's methods: For nucleated cells, counts were estimated from reference gene primer amplification. The method was immunoSEQ multiplex PCR; TCRdb's version includes in-frame clones alone and lacks a portion of them. The V and J calls and clone size were taken over from that table, and D and trimming were inferred from the DNA. This table holds under 75,000 clones, about 91% found once. This CDR3 has 15 residues. Germline CDR1 and CDR2: SGDLS and YYNGEE. With 0 bases clipped from V and 8 bases from J, the junction kept 6 bases outside the gene matches. The chain couples TRBV9 to TRBJ1-2, with 11 bases identical to TRBD1. Sequenced input: peripheral blood. This receptor was taken from a man aged 50 to 60 with active COVID-19. For the CDR3, the DNA is TGTGCCAGCAGCGTAGGGACAGGGGGCGGAATAGGCTACACCTTC. As protein: CASSVGTGGGIGYTF.